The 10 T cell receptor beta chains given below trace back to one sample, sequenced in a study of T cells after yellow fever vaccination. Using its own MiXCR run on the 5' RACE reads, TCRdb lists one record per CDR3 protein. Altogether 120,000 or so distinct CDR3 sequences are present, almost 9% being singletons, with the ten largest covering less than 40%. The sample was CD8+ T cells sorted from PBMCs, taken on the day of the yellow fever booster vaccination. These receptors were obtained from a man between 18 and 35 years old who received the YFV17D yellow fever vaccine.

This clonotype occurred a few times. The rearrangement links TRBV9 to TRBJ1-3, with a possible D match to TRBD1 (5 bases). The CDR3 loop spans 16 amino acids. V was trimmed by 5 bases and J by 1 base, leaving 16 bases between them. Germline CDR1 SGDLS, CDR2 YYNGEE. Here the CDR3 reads CASRRDGLLSGNTIYF. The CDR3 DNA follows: TGTGCCAGCAGGCGGGACGGTCTTCTTTCTGGAAACACCATATATTTT.

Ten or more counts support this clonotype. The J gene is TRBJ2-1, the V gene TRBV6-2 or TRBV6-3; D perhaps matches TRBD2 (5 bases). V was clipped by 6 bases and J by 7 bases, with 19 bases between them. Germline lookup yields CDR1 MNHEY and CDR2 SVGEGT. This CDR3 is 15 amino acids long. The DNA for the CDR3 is TGTGCCAGCAGCCCCGTAGGTGAGGGTAAGAATGAGCAGTTCTTC. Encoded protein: CASSPVGEGKNEQFF.

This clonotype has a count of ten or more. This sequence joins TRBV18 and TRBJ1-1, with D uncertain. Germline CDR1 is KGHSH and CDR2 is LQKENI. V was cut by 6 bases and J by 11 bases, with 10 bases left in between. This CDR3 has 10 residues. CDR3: CASSLGEAFF. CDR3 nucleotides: TGTGCCAGCTCCCTCGGGGAGGCTTTCTTT.

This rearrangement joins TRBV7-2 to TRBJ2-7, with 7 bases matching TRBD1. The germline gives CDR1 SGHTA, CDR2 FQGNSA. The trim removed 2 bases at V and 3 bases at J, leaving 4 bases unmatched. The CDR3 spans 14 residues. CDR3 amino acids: CASSLSGTVYEQYF. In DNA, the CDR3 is TGTGCCAGCAGCTTATCGGGGACAGTCTACGAGCAGTACTTC.

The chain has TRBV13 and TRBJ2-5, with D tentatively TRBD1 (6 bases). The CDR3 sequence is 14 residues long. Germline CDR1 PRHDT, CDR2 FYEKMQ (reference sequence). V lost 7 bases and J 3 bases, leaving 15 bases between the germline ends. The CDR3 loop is CASTSKGDKETQYF. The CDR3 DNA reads TGTGCCAGCACCTCTAAGGGGGACAAAGAGACCCAGTACTTC. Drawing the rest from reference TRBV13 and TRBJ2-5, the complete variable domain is AAGVIQSPRHLIKEKRETATLKCYPIPRHDTVYWYQQGPGQDPQFLISFYEKMQSDKGSIPDRFSAQQFSDYHSELNMSSLELGDSALYFCASTSKGDKETQYFGPGTRLLVL.

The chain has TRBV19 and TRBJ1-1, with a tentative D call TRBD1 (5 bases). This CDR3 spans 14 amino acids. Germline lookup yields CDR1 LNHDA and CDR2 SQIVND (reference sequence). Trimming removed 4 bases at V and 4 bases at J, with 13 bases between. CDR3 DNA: TGTGCCAGTAGTAATGTCGGAAGGGGCACTGAAGCTTTCTTT. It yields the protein CASSNVGRGTEAFF.

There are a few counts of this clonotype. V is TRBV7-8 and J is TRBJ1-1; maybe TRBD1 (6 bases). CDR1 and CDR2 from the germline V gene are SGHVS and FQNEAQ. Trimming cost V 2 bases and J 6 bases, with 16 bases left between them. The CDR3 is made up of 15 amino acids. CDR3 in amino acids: CASSLFGTPGAEAFF. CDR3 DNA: TGTGCCAGCAGCTTATTCGGGACTCCAGGGGCTGAAGCTTTCTTT.

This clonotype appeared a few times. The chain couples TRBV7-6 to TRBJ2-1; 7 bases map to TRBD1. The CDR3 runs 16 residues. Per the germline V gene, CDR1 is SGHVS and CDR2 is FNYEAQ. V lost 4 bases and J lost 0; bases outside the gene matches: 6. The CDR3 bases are TGTGCCAGCAGCTCTTTTAGGGACAGCTCCTACAATGAGCAGTTCTTC. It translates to CASSSFRDSSYNEQFF.

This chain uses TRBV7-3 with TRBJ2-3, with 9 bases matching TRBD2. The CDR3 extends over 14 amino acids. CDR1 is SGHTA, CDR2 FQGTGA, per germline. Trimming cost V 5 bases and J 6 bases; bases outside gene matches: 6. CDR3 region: CASSLSGGQDTQYF. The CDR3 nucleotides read TGTGCCAGCAGCCTTAGCGGGGGCCAGGATACGCAGTATTTT.

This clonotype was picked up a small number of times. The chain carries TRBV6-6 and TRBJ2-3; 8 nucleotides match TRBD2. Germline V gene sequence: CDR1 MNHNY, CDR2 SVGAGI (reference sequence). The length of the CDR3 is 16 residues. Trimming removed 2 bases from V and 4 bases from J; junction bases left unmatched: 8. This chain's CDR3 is CASSYTPGLDPDTQYF. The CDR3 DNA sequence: TGTGCCAGCAGTTACACTCCGGGACTAGACCCAGATACGCAGTATTTT.